Only one count was recorded for the clone carrying this T cell receptor (beta chain). Germline assignment: CDR1 MNHNS and CDR2 SASEGT. Trimming left V 3 bases short and J 2 bases short, with 6 bases between. The CDR3 length is 13 residues. This entry comes from a study of blood T cell repertoires in COVID-19. For the study at large: Samples representing acute and convalescent COVID-19 were sourced from the United States, Italy and Spain. PBMCs, B-cell-depleted T cells, or T cells were the source of the cDNA or gDNA that made up the material.

Original processing notes: Counts of nucleated cells, estimated from reference gene primer amplification, were obtained. TCRdb's table, derived via immunoSEQ multiplex PCR, lists solely in-frame clones and lacks some. That table is the source of V, J and clone size, and D and trimming were worked out from the DNA. Of about 140,000 clones listed, around 83% are singletons. The chain uses TRBV6-1 and TRBJ2-3, with D possibly TRBD1 on 5 matching bases. Sequencing was carried out using peripheral blood. This TCR was recovered from a man aged 55-75 years with active or convalescent COVID-19. CDR3 in amino acids: CASSETVTDTQYF. CDR3 in DNA: TGTGCCAGCAGTGAGACAGTCACAGATACGCAGTATTTT.